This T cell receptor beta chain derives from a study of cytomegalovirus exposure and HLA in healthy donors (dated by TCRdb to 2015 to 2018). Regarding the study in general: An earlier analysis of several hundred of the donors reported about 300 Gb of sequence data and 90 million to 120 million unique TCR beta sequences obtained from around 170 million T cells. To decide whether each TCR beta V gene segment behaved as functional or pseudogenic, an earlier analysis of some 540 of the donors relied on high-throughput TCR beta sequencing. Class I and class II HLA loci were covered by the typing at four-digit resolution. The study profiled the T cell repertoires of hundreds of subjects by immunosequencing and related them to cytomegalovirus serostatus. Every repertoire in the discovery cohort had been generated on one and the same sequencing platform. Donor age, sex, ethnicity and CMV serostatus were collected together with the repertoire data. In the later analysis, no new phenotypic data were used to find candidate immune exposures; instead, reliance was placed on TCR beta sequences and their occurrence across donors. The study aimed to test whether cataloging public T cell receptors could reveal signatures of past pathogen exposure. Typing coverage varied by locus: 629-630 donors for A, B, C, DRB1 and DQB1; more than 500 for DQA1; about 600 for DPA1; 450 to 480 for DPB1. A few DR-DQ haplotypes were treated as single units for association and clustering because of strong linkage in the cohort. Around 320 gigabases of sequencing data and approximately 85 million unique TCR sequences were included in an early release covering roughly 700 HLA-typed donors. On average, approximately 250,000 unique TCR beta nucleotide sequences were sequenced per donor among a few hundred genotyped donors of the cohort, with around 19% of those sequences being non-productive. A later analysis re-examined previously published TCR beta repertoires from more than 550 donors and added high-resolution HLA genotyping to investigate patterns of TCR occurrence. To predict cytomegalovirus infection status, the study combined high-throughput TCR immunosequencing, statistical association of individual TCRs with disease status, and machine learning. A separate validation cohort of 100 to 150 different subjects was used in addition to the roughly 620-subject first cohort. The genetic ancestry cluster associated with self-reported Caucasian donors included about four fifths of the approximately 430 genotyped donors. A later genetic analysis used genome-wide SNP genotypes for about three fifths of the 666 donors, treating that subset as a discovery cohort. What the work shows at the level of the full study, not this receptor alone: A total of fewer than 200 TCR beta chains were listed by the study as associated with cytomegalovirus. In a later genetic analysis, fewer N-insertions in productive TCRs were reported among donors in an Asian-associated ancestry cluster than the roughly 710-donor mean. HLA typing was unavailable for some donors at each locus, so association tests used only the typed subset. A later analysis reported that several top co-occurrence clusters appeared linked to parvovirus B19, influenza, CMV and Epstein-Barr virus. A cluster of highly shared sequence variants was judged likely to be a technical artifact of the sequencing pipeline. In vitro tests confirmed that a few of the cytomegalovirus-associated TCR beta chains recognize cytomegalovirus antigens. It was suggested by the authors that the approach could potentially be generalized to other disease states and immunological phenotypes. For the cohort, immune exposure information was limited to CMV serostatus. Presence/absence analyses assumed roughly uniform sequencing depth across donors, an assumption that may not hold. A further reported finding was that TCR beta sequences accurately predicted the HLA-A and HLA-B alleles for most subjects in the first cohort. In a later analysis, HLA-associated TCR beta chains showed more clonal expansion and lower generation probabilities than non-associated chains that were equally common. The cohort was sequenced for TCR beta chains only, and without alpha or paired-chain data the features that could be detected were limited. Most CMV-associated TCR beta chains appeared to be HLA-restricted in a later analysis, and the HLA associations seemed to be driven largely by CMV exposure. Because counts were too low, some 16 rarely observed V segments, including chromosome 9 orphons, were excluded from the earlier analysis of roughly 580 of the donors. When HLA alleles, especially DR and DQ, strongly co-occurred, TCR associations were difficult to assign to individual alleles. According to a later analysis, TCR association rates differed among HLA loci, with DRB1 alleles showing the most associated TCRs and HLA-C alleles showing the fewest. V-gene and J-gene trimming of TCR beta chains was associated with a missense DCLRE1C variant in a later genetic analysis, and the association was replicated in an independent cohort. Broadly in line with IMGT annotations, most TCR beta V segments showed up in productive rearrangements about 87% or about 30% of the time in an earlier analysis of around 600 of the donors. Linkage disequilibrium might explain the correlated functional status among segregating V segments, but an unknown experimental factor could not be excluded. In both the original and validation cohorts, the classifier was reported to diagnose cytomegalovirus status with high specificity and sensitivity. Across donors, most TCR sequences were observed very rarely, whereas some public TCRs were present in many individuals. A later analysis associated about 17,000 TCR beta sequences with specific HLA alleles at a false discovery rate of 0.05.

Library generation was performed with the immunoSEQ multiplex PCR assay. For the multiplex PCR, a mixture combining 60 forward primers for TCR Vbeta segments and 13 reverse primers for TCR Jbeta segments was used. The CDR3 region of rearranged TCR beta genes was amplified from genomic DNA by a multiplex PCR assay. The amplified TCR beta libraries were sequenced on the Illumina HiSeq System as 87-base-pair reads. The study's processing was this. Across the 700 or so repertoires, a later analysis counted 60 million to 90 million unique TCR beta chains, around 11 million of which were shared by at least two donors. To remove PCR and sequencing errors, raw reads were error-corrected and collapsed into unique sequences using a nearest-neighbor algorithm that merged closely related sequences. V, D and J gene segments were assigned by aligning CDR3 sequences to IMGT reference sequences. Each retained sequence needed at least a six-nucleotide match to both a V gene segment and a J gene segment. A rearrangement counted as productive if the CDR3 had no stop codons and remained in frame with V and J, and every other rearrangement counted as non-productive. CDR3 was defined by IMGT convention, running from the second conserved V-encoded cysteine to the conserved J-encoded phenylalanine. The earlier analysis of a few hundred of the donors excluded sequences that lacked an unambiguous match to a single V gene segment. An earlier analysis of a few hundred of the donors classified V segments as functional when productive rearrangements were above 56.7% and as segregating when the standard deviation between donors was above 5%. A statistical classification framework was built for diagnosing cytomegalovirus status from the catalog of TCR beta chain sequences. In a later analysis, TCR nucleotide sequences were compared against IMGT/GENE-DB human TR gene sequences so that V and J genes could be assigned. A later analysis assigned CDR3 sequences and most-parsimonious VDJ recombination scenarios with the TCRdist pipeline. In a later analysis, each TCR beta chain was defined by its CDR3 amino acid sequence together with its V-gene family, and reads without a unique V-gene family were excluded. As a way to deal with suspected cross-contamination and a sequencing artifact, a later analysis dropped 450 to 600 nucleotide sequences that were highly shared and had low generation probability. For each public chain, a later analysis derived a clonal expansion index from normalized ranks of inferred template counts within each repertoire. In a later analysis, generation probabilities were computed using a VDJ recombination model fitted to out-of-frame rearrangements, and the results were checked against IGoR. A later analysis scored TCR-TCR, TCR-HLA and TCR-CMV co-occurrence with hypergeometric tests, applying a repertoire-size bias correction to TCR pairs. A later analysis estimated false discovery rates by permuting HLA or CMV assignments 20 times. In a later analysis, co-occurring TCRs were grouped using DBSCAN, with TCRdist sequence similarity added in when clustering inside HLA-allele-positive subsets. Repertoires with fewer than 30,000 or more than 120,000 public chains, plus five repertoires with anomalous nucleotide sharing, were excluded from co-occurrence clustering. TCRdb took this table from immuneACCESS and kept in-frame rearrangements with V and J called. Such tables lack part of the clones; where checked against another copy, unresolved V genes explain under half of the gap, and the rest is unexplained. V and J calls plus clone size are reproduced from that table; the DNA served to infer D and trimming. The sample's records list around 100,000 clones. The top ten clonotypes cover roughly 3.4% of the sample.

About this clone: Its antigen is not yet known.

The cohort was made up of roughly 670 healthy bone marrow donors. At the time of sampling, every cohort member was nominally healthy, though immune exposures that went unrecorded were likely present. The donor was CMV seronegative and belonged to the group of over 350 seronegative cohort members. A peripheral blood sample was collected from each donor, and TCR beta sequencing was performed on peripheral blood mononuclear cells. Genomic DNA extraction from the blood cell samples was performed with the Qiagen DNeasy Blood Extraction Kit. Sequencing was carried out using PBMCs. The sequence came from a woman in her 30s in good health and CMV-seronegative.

The DNA is as follows: TGCGCCAGCAGCTCCAACGTGCCGCAGGATACTGAAGCTTTCTTT. Translated, this is CASSSNVPQDTEAFF. The chain links TRBV5-1 with TRBJ1-1; the D gene lacks a confident call. V is pared back by 3 bases and J by 5 bases, with 17 bases lying between the germline termini. The CDR1 and CDR2 encoded by the germline V gene are SGHRS and YFSETQ. The CDR3 numbers 15 residues from cysteine through phenylalanine. Just the 45-base CDR3 DNA is kept, in frame starting at base 1.